Listed below are T cell receptor beta chains from one sample, sequenced in a study of PD-L1 blockade in urothelial cancer. Produced via immunoSEQ multiplex PCR; TCRdb's table is partial and in-frame only. In the table there are tens of thousands of clones, 80% to 85% of which are singletons. The specimen was PBMCs, collected around atezolizumab (anti-PD-L1) treatment. The source of these receptors is a man aged 70 or older with urothelial cancer. Each CDR3 is given with its conserved first and last residue. D genes are given only for firm matches. Expanded clones are given a class, and other clones once, few, many or no size at all.

V: TRBV11-3; J: TRBJ2-3; size: -; D: TRBD2; DNA: TGTGCCAGCAGCAAGACTAGCGGGAGTATGACAGATACGCAGTATTTT; CDR3: CASSKTSGSMTDTQYF
V: TRBV11-2; J: TRBJ2-2; size: few; D: -; DNA: TGTGCCAGCAGCGATTTCCTCCGACGGGTTGCCGGGGAGCTGTTTTTT; CDR3: CASSDFLRRVAGELFF
V: TRBV5-5; J: TRBJ2-1; size: -; D: TRBD1; DNA: TGTGCCAGCAGCTTGGTCCGGGACAGGGGACGAGAGCAGTTCTTC; CDR3: CASSLVRDRGREQFF
V: TRBV6-1; J: TRBJ1-1; size: -; D: TRBD1; DNA: TGTGCCAGCAGTAGCCAGGGACAGGGGAACACTGAAGCTTTCTTT; CDR3: CASSSQGQGNTEAFF
V: TRBV6-1; J: TRBJ2-7; size: -; D: -; DNA: TGTGCCAGCAGTGATGGGGGGTTCCCGTTTTACGAGCAGTACTTC; CDR3: CASSDGGFPFYEQYF
V: TRBV5-1; J: TRBJ2-1; size: -; D: TRBD2; DNA: TGCGCCAGCAGCTTGGCCCCTGGCGGGGGAACCTACAATGAGCAGTTCTTC; CDR3: CASSLAPGGGTYNEQFF
V: TRBV18; J: TRBJ1-2; size: -; D: TRBD1; DNA: TGTGCCAGCTCACCCGCGACAGGGTACTATGGCTACACCTTC; CDR3: CASSPATGYYGYTF
V: TRBV10-3; J: TRBJ2-1; size: -; D: TRBD1; DNA: TGTGCCATCAGTGGATCGGACAGGGTTAACAATGAGCAGTTCTTC; CDR3: CAISGSDRVNNEQFF
V: TRBV21-1; J: TRBJ2-1; size: -; D: -; DNA: TGTGCCAGCAGGGTACTAGCGGGAGGTCTTGAGCAGTTCTTC; CDR3: CASRVLAGGLEQFF
V: TRBV19; J: TRBJ2-7; size: -; D: -; DNA: TGTGCCAGTAGTGGTAGCGGCTACGAGCAGTACTTC; CDR3: CASSGSGYEQYF
V: TRBV20-1; J: TRBJ2-7; size: -; D: -; DNA: TGCAGTGCTAGTTTGGCCACCGAGCAGTACTTC; CDR3: CSASLATEQYF
V: TRBV7-2; J: TRBJ1-4; size: once; D: TRBD1; DNA: TGTGCCAGCAGCCTCTACAGGGGTTCTAATGAAAAACTGTTTTTT; CDR3: CASSLYRGSNEKLFF
V: TRBV29-1; J: TRBJ2-5; size: -; D: TRBD1; DNA: TGCAGCGCCGACAGGGACCAAGAGACCCAGTACTTC; CDR3: CSADRDQETQYF
V: TRBV11-2; J: TRBJ2-3; size: few; D: TRBD2; DNA: TGTGCCAGCCTCCCGGGAGGGGGGATGGATACGCAGTATTTT; CDR3: CASLPGGGMDTQYF
V: TRBV5-4; J: TRBJ1-2; size: -; D: -; DNA: TGTGCCAGCAGCACCGACAGATATGGCTACACCTTC; CDR3: CASSTDRYGYTF
V: TRBV19; J: TRBJ2-1; size: -; D: TRBD1; DNA: TGTGCCAGTAGTATACTAGCCGGGACAGGGATCGATGAGCAGTTCTTC; CDR3: CASSILAGTGIDEQFF
V: TRBV27; J: TRBJ2-1; size: -; D: -; DNA: TGTGCCACCACCCCTTCGGGCTCCTACAATGAGCAGTTCTTC; CDR3: CATTPSGSYNEQFF
V: TRBV9; J: TRBJ2-1; size: once; D: -; DNA: TGTGCCAGCAGCCCGAGGGAGGGGGAGTACAATGAGCAGTTCTTC; CDR3: CASSPREGEYNEQFF
V: TRBV5-1; J: TRBJ2-7; size: -; D: TRBD1; DNA: TGCGCCAGCAGCTTGGAGGGGACAGGGCATCGCGAGCAGTACTTC; CDR3: CASSLEGTGHREQYF
V: TRBV2; J: TRBJ2-3; size: few; D: TRBD1; DNA: TGTGCCAGCAGCCGAGGGACAGCCAGCACAGATACGCAGTATTTT; CDR3: CASSRGTASTDTQYF
V: TRBV18; J: TRBJ1-1; size: -; D: -; DNA: TGTGCCAGCTCACCCGAACAGGGGAACACTGAAGCTTTCTTT; CDR3: CASSPEQGNTEAFF
V: TRBV6-5; J: TRBJ2-1; size: -; D: -; DNA: TGTGCCAGCAGCCGTTTGGAGAAACAGTTCTTC; CDR3: CASSRLEKQFF
V: TRBV7-9; J: TRBJ1-3; size: -; D: -; DNA: TGTGCCAGCAGCTTTGGGACTGCTGGAAACACCATATATTTT; CDR3: CASSFGTAGNTIYF
V: TRBV28; J: TRBJ2-5; size: -; D: -; DNA: TGTGCCAGCAGTTTGGGGGTGGGGGCTGGGTCAGAGACCCAGTACTTC; CDR3: CASSLGVGAGSETQYF
V: TRBV10-3; J: TRBJ1-2; size: -; D: -; DNA: TGTGCCATCAGTGCCGGGGTTCTTACAGCTAACTATGGCTACACCTTC; CDR3: CAISAGVLTANYGYTF
V: TRBV27; J: TRBJ2-5; size: -; D: TRBD1; DNA: TGTGCCAGCAGTCGATGGACAGGGAGAGAAGAGACCCAGTACTTC; CDR3: CASSRWTGREETQYF
V: TRBV6-6; J: TRBJ1-5; size: -; D: TRBD1; DNA: TGTGCCAGCACCTCGGACAGGGTCGCTCAGCCCCAGCATTTT; CDR3: CASTSDRVAQPQHF
V: TRBV9; J: TRBJ2-2; size: -; D: -; DNA: TGTGCCAGCAGCGTAGCAACATCGAACACCGGGGAGCTGTTTTTT; CDR3: CASSVATSNTGELFF